Below, 22 T cell receptor beta chains from the same sample are listed, as sequenced in a study of memory CD4+ T cells and cytomegalovirus serostatus. Sequencing used immunoSEQ multiplex PCR; TCRdb keeps in-frame clones, though not all of them. There are 50,000 to 75,000 clones in the sample; roughly 80% occur only once, and nearly 0.9% lies in the top ten. The sort gate was single viable CD3+CD4+CD8-CD45RO+ cells for memory CD4+ T cells. Sequencing used memory CD4+ T cells from blood. The receptors stem from an adult in good health and CMV-seronegative.

This chain joins TRBV6-1 and TRBJ1-1, with 9 positions matching TRBD1. Germline V lookup: CDR1 MNHNS, CDR2 SASEGT. Unmatched junction bases numbered 5, after V lost 1 base and J lost 5 bases. The CDR3 is 15 amino acids. In DNA form, the CDR3 reads TGTGCCAGCAGTGAAGGCGACAGGGGGAGAACTGAAGCTTTCTTT. Its translation: CASSEGDRGRTEAFF.

This chain connects TRBV9 to TRBJ1-6; TRBD1 might be the D (6 bases). The V gene's germline CDR1 is SGDLS and CDR2 YYNGEE. There are 14 residues in the CDR3. Trimming cost V 2 bases and J 7 bases, with 10 bases left between them. The CDR3 DNA sequence: TGTGCCAGCAGCGTGTCAGGGGAAAATTCACCCCTCCACTTT. Protein: CASSVSGENSPLHF.

This rearrangement joins TRBV5-1 to TRBJ2-2; D possibly corresponds to TRBD1 (5 bases). The CDR3 is 14 amino acids. The germline V gene has CDR1 SGHRS and CDR2 YFSETQ. Between the trimmed V and J ends, which lost 4 bases and 4 bases, there was a span of 11 bases. The CDR3, as DNA: TGCGCCAGCAGCCAAAAGACAGTCACCGGGGAGCTGTTTTTT. Protein: CASSQKTVTGELFF. The full variable domain, with the rest looked up from reference TRBV5-1 and TRBJ2-2, is KAGVTQTPRYLIKTRGQQVTLSCSPISGHRSVSWYQQTPGQGLQFLFEYFSETQRNKGNFPGRFSGRQFSNSRSEMNVSTLELGDSALYLCASSQKTVTGELFFGEGSRLTVL.

This clone was observed a few times. This CDR3 is CASSLQELNTEAFF. CDR3 coding DNA: TGTGCCAGCAGTCTACAGGAATTGAACACTGAAGCTTTCTTT. The V and J genes are TRBV2 and TRBJ1-1; D is perhaps TRBD1 (5 bases). From germline, CDR1 is SNHLY and CDR2 FYNNEI. This CDR3 has 14 residues. V gave up 5 bases and J gave up 0 bases, with 10 bases separating them.

The table lists this clone with a count of one. The chain couples TRBV5-1 to TRBJ2-1; no firm D call. The V end lost 2 bases, the J end lost 2 bases, and 11 bases lay between the germline ends. The germline gives CDR1 SGHRS, CDR2 YFSETQ. CDR3 length: 15 residues. The chain's CDR3 is CASSFGQGAYNEQFF. CDR3 coding DNA: TGCGCCAGCAGCTTTGGGCAAGGAGCCTACAATGAGCAGTTCTTC.

The chain carries TRBV27 and TRBJ2-1, with D perhaps being TRBD1 or TRBD2 (5 bases each). V dropped 5 bases and J dropped 2 bases, with 13 bases sitting between them. Germline CDR1 reads MNHEY; CDR2 reads SMNVEV (reference sequence). The CDR3 totals 15 residues. The CDR3 nucleotides read TGTGCCAGCAGTGAACTAGGGGCCCCCTACAATGAGCAGTTCTTC. Translation gives CASSELGAPYNEQFF.

This sequence joins TRBV27 and TRBJ2-7; TRBD2 agrees at 9 bases. V shed 5 bases, J shed 0 bases, and the junction held 5 bases outside the gene matches. The CDR3 consists of 15 residues. Germline V gene data show CDR1 as MNHEY and CDR2 as SMNVEV (reference sequence). The CDR3: CASSTAGGSSYEQYF. The CDR3 coding sequence is TGTGCCAGCAGTACCGCGGGGGGGAGCTCCTACGAGCAGTACTTC.

The chain links TRBV9 to TRBJ1-3; D is unclear. Trimming removed 0 bases at V and 2 bases at J, with 15 bases between. The CDR3 covers 17 residues. The germline CDR1 and CDR2 sequences are SGDLS and YYNGEE. CDR3 sequence: CASSVGGSGSAGNTIYF. The CDR3 region has the DNA TGTGCCAGCAGCGTAGGGGGTTCGGGTTCCGCTGGAAACACCATATATTTT.

The genes are TRBV10-2 and TRBJ1-4; 9 positions agree with TRBD1. After removal of 4 bases from V and 0 bases from J, the junction contained 15 bases not matched to a gene. CDR1 is WSHSY, CDR2 SAAADI, per germline. The CDR3 runs 20 residues. CDR3: CASSALRDRARIATNEKLFF. The CDR3 DNA reads as TGCGCCAGCAGTGCCCTCCGGGACAGGGCGCGTATTGCAACTAATGAAAAACTGTTTTTT.

The rearrangement joins TRBV27 to TRBJ2-7; 7 bases are shared with TRBD2. Germline lookup yields CDR1 MNHEY and CDR2 SMNVEV (reference sequence). Trimming cost V 5 bases and J 6 bases; bases outside gene matches: 13. This CDR3 is built from 15 residues. The CDR3 spells CASSTKAGWAGEQYF. The CDR3 DNA reads TGTGCCAGCAGTACAAAAGCGGGATGGGCTGGCGAGCAGTACTTC.

V and J are TRBV19 and TRBJ1-1; D unclear. Germline assignment: CDR1 LNHDA and CDR2 SQIVND (reference sequence). CDR3 length: 11 amino acids. V was shortened by 7 bases and J by 1 base, with 4 bases between the two germline ends. This CDR3 reads CASTENTEAFF. In DNA, the CDR3 is TGTGCCAGTACGGAGAACACTGAAGCTTTCTTT.

The chain carries TRBV9 and TRBJ2-1, with 7 bases that match TRBD2. Unmatched junction bases numbered 11, after V lost 3 bases and J lost 5 bases. Germline CDR1 SGDLS, CDR2 YYNGEE. The length of the CDR3 is 16 residues. As DNA, the CDR3 is TGTGCCAGCAGCGCCGGCCCCAACCTAGCGGACAATGAGCAGTTCTTC. Amino acid sequence: CASSAGPNLADNEQFF. The entire variable domain, with the rest obtained from reference TRBV9 and TRBJ2-1, is as follows: DSGVTQTPKHLITATGQRVTLRCSPRSGDLSVYWYQQSLDQGLQFLIQYYNGEERAKGNILERFSAQQFPDLHSELNLSSLELGDSALYFCASSAGPNLADNEQFFGPGTRLTVL.

CDR3 DNA sequence: TGTGCCAGCACCAAGGGGAATAGCGGGGGGGTTGAGACCCAGTACTTC. It translates to CASTKGNSGGVETQYF. The genes are TRBV11-2 and TRBJ2-5, with TRBD2 matching over 11 bases. The CDR3 totals 16 residues. V lost 7 bases to trimming and J lost 5 bases; unmatched junction nucleotides: 12. Germline CDR1 is SGHAT and CDR2 is FQNNGV.

J is TRBJ1-5 and V is TRBV15; 8 bases fit TRBD1. Germline assignment: CDR1 LNHNV and CDR2 YYDKDF (reference sequence). This CDR3 contains 16 residues. Germline trimming cut 1 base from V and 0 bases from J; bases unmatched to any gene: 2. The CDR3 is CATSRGQGYSNQPQHF. CDR3 nucleotides: TGTGCCACCAGCAGAGGACAGGGGTATAGCAATCAGCCCCAGCATTTT.

This chain links TRBV6-1 with TRBJ2-3, with a tentative D call TRBD1 (5 bases). CDR1 MNHNS and CDR2 SASEGT come from the germline V gene. This CDR3 is 14 amino acids long. Between the trimmed V and J ends, which lost 7 bases and 0 bases, there was a span of 11 bases. The CDR3 region has the DNA TGTGCCAGCAAGGCAGGGATGAGCACAGATACGCAGTATTTT. It translates to CASKAGMSTDTQYF.

The chain has TRBV28 and TRBJ2-7; D is unclear. Trimming removed 3 bases from V and 3 bases from J, with 3 bases in between. Germline V lookup: CDR1 MDHEN, CDR2 SYDVKM. CDR3 length equals 11 residues. The CDR3 DNA reads as TGTGCCAGCAGTTTCGGCTACGAGCAGTACTTC. This gives the protein CASSFGYEQYF.

In its sample, this clone was seen a few times. This chain connects TRBV6-1 to TRBJ1-2; D is undetermined. The CDR3 is 12 residues long. Trimming removed 5 bases at V and 2 bases at J, with 6 bases between. Germline lookup yields CDR1 MNHNS and CDR2 SASEGT. Here the CDR3 DNA reads TGTGCCAGCAGTTTTCTGAACTATGGCTACACCTTC. It yields the protein CASSFLNYGYTF.

V gene TRBV9 combines with J gene TRBJ2-3, with 12 bases that match TRBD2. V lost 3 bases, J lost 1 base, and 0 bases stayed unmatched. Germline V gene sequence: CDR1 SGDLS, CDR2 YYNGEE. This CDR3 spans 15 amino acids. The CDR3 spells CASSGLAGGTDTQYF. Here the CDR3 DNA reads TGTGCCAGCAGCGGACTAGCGGGGGGCACAGATACGCAGTATTTT.

The chain has TRBV10-3 and TRBJ2-1; 11 nucleotides align to TRBD2. CDR3 length: 17 residues. CDR1 and CDR2 (germline): ENHRY, SYGVKD. V shed 0 bases and J 5 bases; nucleotides not matched to a gene: 6. The CDR3 region has the DNA TGTGCCATCAGTGAGTCAGGGACTAGCGGTTACCACAATGAGCAGTTCTTC. This translates into CAISESGTSGYHNEQFF.

J is TRBJ2-1 and V is TRBV7-2; 9 bases agree with TRBD1. The CDR3 has 16 amino acids. CDR1 and CDR2 from the germline V gene are SGHTA and FQGNSA. With 0 bases clipped from V and 4 bases from J, the junction kept 4 bases outside the gene matches. CDR3 nucleotides: TGTGCCAGCAGCTTAGCCGGGACAGGGTGGTACAATGAGCAGTTCTTC. Translation: CASSLAGTGWYNEQFF.

This rearrangement joins TRBV19 to TRBJ1-2; 10 nucleotides line up with TRBD1. This CDR3 comprises 15 residues. Trimming cost V 7 bases and J 5 bases; bases outside gene matches: 10. CDR1 is LNHDA and CDR2 is SQIVND in the germline V gene (reference sequence). This chain's CDR3 is CASTSLTGGEYGYTF. The CDR3, as DNA: TGTGCCAGTACTTCCTTGACAGGGGGCGAATATGGCTACACCTTC.

This CDR3 reads CASSGRLVERGTQYF. For the CDR3, the DNA is TGTGCCAGCAGCGGTCGACTAGTGGAACGGGGGACCCAGTACTTC. This sequence joins TRBV11-1 and TRBJ2-5, with TRBD2 as a possible D gene (6 bases). V lost 5 bases, J lost 7 bases, and 20 bases lay in between. CDR1 and CDR2 (germline): SGHAT, FQDESV (reference sequence). The length of the CDR3 is 15 residues. Looking up the rest from reference TRBV11-1 and TRBJ2-5 gives the full variable domain: EAEVAQSPRYKITEKSQAVAFWCDPISGHATLYWYRQILGQGPELLVQFQDESVVDDSQLPKDRFSAERLKGVDSTLKIQPAELGDSAMYLCASSGRLVERGTQYFGPGTRLLVL.